In this sample, the clone carrying this T cell receptor beta chain turned up once. Its antigen is currently unknown. Samples came from healthy bone marrow donors. These data belong to a study of cytomegalovirus exposure and HLA in healthy donors. Overall study results and limits: Across donors, most TCRs were seen rarely, yet some public ones were widespread. A highly shared variant cluster was judged a likely technical artifact.

Germline V CDR1 and CDR2: SGHVS, FQNEAQ. This CDR3 has 16 amino acids. The V end lost 5 bases, the J end lost 8 bases, and 22 bases lay between the germline ends. Use of 60 Vbeta and 13 Jbeta primers characterized the PCR. Repertoires were generated with immunoSEQ multiplex PCR, while TCRdb's copy carries only in-frame clones and drops some. The repertoire holds 150,000 to 200,000 clones, with 60% to 80% as singletons. The sequence came from a female donor in good health and CMV-seronegative. V usage is TRBV7-8 and J usage is TRBJ2-1; possible D gene TRBD1, 6 bases. The source material was PBMCs. This CDR3 is CASSITARGSVDEQFF. The CDR3 DNA follows: TGTGCCAGCAGCATTACCGCCAGGGGCTCGGTCGATGAGCAGTTCTTC.